This T cell receptor beta chain is from a study of low-dose radiotherapy and immunotherapy resistance in tumors. The overall study: The regimen for patients comprised intravenous nivolumab 240 mg every two weeks plus intravenous ipilimumab 1 mg/kg every six weeks. Every two weeks, cyclophosphamide 200 mg/m2 was infused one day before radiation plus immunotherapy.

Germline V gene lookup returns CDR1 SGHRS and CDR2 YFSETQ. This CDR3 contains 17 residues. After removal of 4 bases from V and 2 bases from J, the junction contained 10 bases not matched to a gene. cDNA synthesis used a TRAV/TRBV-specific primer set for both chains. TCRs were amplified for around 21 PCR cycles with a constant-region primer and V-primer adapter. TCRdb passed the reads through MiXCR, listing each CDR3 protein once. This table has about 16,000 distinct CDR3 sequences, about 74% appearing once. Eligible patients had advanced solid tumors lacking tumor-infiltrating lymphocytes. The chain employs TRBV5-1 and TRBJ1-3; 9 bases align to TRBD1. The clonotype originates from a human donor with advanced metastatic prostate, ovarian, gallbladder or colorectal cancer (not recorded which). This table probably holds off-target reads from a library built for another chain. The CDR3 DNA is TGCGCCAGCAGCGCAACAGGGGGCGCAGGGACTGGAAACACCATATATTTT. Translating gives CASSATGGAGTGNTIYF.